One sample yielded the 2 T cell receptor beta chains listed below, sequenced in a study of beta chain features in type 1 diabetes listed by TCRdb under 2018. Receptor libraries were prepared by the immunoSEQ multiplex PCR assay. All of the isolated RNA was reverse transcribed with the High Capacity cDNA Reverse Transcription Kit, so expressed TCRB transcripts were sequenced. The table was pulled from immuneACCESS by TCRdb, which kept in-frame rearrangements only. Such tables lose some clones; where checked, under half of the loss comes from unresolved V genes, and the rest has no known cause. The table for this sample lists hundreds of thousands of clones; about a sixth of them were counted only once. More than 0.08% of the sample is taken by the ten largest. Specimen: naive CD4+ T cells from blood. The sample's cell subset or site label is to be understood as: true naive CD4+ T cells. The receptors here all came from a man aged 18-30 years in good health.

The chain carries TRBV19 and TRBJ2-7, with 7 nucleotides matching TRBD2. The CDR3 is 13 residues long. The junction had 9 bases not matched to a gene; V was cut back by 6 bases and J by 7 bases. Germline assignment: CDR1 LNHDA and CDR2 SQIVND (reference sequence). CDR3 sequence: CASRKVPREEQYF. CDR3 sequence (DNA): TGTGCCAGTAGGAAGGTCCCGCGGGAGGAGCAGTACTTC. The variable domain in full, with the rest retrieved from reference TRBV19 and TRBJ2-7, is DGGITQSPKYLFRKEGQNVTLSCEQNLNHDAMYWYRQDPGQGLRLIYYSQIVNDFQKGDIAEGYSVSREKKESFPLTVTSAQKNPTAFYLCASRKVPREEQYFGPGTRLTVT.

The genes are TRBV6-1 and TRBJ1-2, with D uncertain. The V gene's germline CDR1 is MNHNS and CDR2 SASEGT. The CDR3 loop spans 14 amino acids. V dropped 6 bases and J dropped 3 bases, with 14 bases sitting between them. The CDR3 sequence is CASSLGRRDYGYTF. The CDR3, as DNA: TGTGCCAGCAGCCTCGGACGGCGGGACTATGGCTACACCTTC.